The 30 T cell receptor beta chains below come from one sample, sequenced in a study of identical twins. TCRdb redid the calling of the 5' RACE reads with MiXCR, one entry per CDR3 protein. This table holds 400,000 to 650,000 distinct CDR3 sequences, roughly 21% found once. These data also formed part of another study, on T cells expressing NK-cell markers.

Sequenced: CD4+ T cells sorted from blood. Source of these receptors: a woman between 18 and 30 years old in good health.

There are a few counts of this clonotype. The chain carries TRBV12-3 or TRBV12-4 and TRBJ1-2; D uncertain. This CDR3 contains 13 residues. The ends were cut back, 6 bases at V and 8 bases at J, with 16 bases in the middle. The CDR3, as DNA: TGTGCCAGCAGATTGACCGGGCCGGGAGGCTACACCTTC. Encoded protein: CASRLTGPGGYTF.

CDR3 DNA sequence: TGTGCCATCAGTGAGACTGTCAAGTGGTATGGCTACACCTTC. Residues: CAISETVKWYGYTF. The chain carries TRBV10-3 and TRBJ1-2; D gene unclear. Per the germline V gene, CDR1 is ENHRY and CDR2 is SYGVKD. This CDR3 has 14 residues. V gave up 2 bases and J gave up 5 bases, with 12 bases separating them.

The chain joins TRBV10-3 to TRBJ2-3; no firm D call. With 4 bases removed from V and 5 bases from J, the gap between germline ends came to 16 bases. The CDR3 spans 15 residues. CDR1 and CDR2 from the germline V gene are ENHRY and SYGVKD. CDR3 DNA: TGTGCCATCAGTGCGCAGGCCCTGGACGTAGATACGCAGTATTTT. This translates into CAISAQALDVDTQYF.

The rearrangement links TRBV6-1 to TRBJ2-7; 9 bases map to TRBD1. V shed 6 bases and J 1 base; nucleotides not matched to a gene: 7. Germline V gene data show CDR1 as MNHNS and CDR2 as SASEGT. The CDR3 is 15 residues long. CDR3 sequence (DNA): TGTGCCAGCAGGGCGGCGGACAGGGGTTCCTACGAGCAGTACTTC. It translates to CASRAADRGSYEQYF.

The J gene is TRBJ2-1, the V gene TRBV7-9; D uncertain. The CDR3 contains 10 residues. The germline gives CDR1 SEHNR, CDR2 FQNEAQ (reference sequence). V lost 5 bases and J lost 5, with 1 base in between. The CDR3 loop is CASSHNEQFF. The DNA for the CDR3 is TGTGCCAGCAGCCACAATGAGCAGTTCTTC.

V gene TRBV9 combines with J gene TRBJ2-7, with TRBD1 matching over 7 bases. Trimming at V came to 1 base and at J to 0 bases, leaving 10 bases not matched to a gene. Germline lookup yields CDR1 SGDLS and CDR2 YYNGEE. CDR3 size: 17 residues. CDR3 sequence reads: CASSVWERGPVSYEQYF. The CDR3 nucleotides are TGTGCCAGCAGCGTATGGGAGAGGGGGCCTGTCTCCTACGAGCAGTACTTC. The variable domain in full, completed from reference TRBV9 and TRBJ2-7, reads DSGVTQTPKHLITATGQRVTLRCSPRSGDLSVYWYQQSLDQGLQFLIQYYNGEERAKGNILERFSAQQFPDLHSELNLSSLELGDSALYFCASSVWERGPVSYEQYFGPGTRLTVT.

The chain uses TRBV12-3 or TRBV12-4 and TRBJ2-5; no clear D. Trimming pared 7 bases from V and 5 bases from J, leaving 17 bases between. The CDR3 loop spans 14 amino acids. The CDR3 sequence is CASTAQEPTETQYF. The CDR3 bases are TGTGCCAGCACCGCCCAGGAGCCGACCGAGACCCAGTACTTC.

The chain carries TRBV11-2 and TRBJ2-3; D call uncertain. The germline gives CDR1 SGHAT, CDR2 FQNNGV. CDR3 length: 16 residues. With 2 bases removed from V and 3 bases from J, the gap between germline ends came to 15 bases. The CDR3 nucleotides are TGTGCCAGCAGCTTATCACTCGAGTTCGGTACAGATACGCAGTATTTT. This gives the protein CASSLSLEFGTDTQYF. The whole variable domain, filled in from reference TRBV11-2 and TRBJ2-3, reads EAGVAQSPRYKIIEKRQSVAFWCNPISGHATLYWYQQILGQGPKLLIQFQNNGVVDDSQLPKDRFSAERLKGVDSTLKIQPAKLEDSAVYLCASSLSLEFGTDTQYFGPGTRLTVL.

The J gene is TRBJ1-1, the V gene TRBV5-1; D ambiguous. The V and J ends lost 0 bases and 1 base respectively, with 19 bases between them. The CDR3 has 18 amino acids. Germline-derived CDR1 and CDR2 are SGHRS and YFSETQ. CDR3 sequence reads: CASSLVLRGTYGNTEAFF. The DNA for the CDR3 is TGCGCCAGCAGCTTGGTCCTTCGGGGTACCTATGGGAACACTGAAGCTTTCTTT.

The rearrangement uses TRBV9 and TRBJ2-3, with 11 bases identical to TRBD2. J lost 2 bases, V lost 1 base, and 6 bases had no gene match. Germline lookup yields CDR1 SGDLS and CDR2 YYNGEE. The CDR3 runs 17 residues. CDR3 region: CASSVNPGLAVTDTQYF. DNA for the CDR3: TGTGCCAGCAGCGTAAATCCGGGACTAGCGGTCACAGATACGCAGTATTTT. Looking up the rest from reference TRBV9 and TRBJ2-3 gives the full variable domain: DSGVTQTPKHLITATGQRVTLRCSPRSGDLSVYWYQQSLDQGLQFLIQYYNGEERAKGNILERFSAQQFPDLHSELNLSSLELGDSALYFCASSVNPGLAVTDTQYFGPGTRLTVL.

The genes are TRBV6-1 and TRBJ2-7; 8 bases are shared with TRBD2. With 7 bases clipped from V and 3 bases from J, the junction kept 17 bases outside the gene matches. The CDR3 totals 17 residues. Germline loops: CDR1 MNHNS, CDR2 SASEGT. The CDR3 spells CASNSPRRGRLGYEQYF. The CDR3, as DNA: TGTGCCAGCAACAGCCCTCGGCGCGGGAGGCTTGGCTACGAGCAGTACTTC.

The chain combines TRBV6-5 with TRBJ2-1, with a possible D match to TRBD2 (6 bases). There are 15 residues in the CDR3. In germline, CDR1 is MNHEY, CDR2 SVGAGI. V was trimmed by 0 bases and J by 4 bases, leaving 10 bases between them. The CDR3 region is CASSYSSGLYNEQFF. The CDR3 coding sequence is TGTGCCAGCAGTTACTCGAGCGGGCTGTACAATGAGCAGTTCTTC.

The chain links TRBV5-1 to TRBJ2-1; TRBD2 matches 7 bases. V gave up 4 bases and J gave up 4 bases; unmatched junction bases: 8. Germline V CDR1 and CDR2: SGHRS, YFSETQ. The length of the CDR3 is 15 residues. The chain's CDR3 is CASSPSGGEYNEQFF. The CDR3 DNA sequence: TGCGCCAGCAGCCCCTCGGGAGGCGAGTACAATGAGCAGTTCTTC.

This clonotype was detected many times. V gene TRBV7-7 combines with J gene TRBJ2-2; TRBD2 aligns across 9 bases. Per germline, CDR1 SSHAT and CDR2 FNYEAQ (reference sequence). V dropped 6 bases and J dropped 2; count of bases not matched to a gene: 4. The CDR3 has 15 amino acids. CDR3 protein: CASSRLAGNTGELFF. The CDR3 DNA reads TGTGCCAGCAGTAGGCTAGCGGGAAACACCGGGGAGCTGTTTTTT.

Only a few counts were recorded for this clonotype. Germline and junction disagree at one end, which may indicate a read error. V and J are TRBV20-1 and TRBJ2-7; 10 bases match TRBD2. The length of the CDR3 is 17 residues. Germline loops: CDR1 DFQATT, CDR2 SNEGSKA (reference sequence). The CDR3 DNA reads TGCAGTGCCAGAGGGGGTAGCGGGGGGATGGGGACCTACGAGCAGTACTTC. Residues: CSARGGSGGMGTYEQYF.

The gene calls are TRBV6-2 or TRBV6-3 and TRBJ2-3; 8 bases are a match to TRBD2. The CDR3 loop spans 13 amino acids. CDR1 and CDR2 (germline): MNHEY, SVGEGT. V lost 4 bases, J lost 8 bases, and 5 bases stayed unmatched. The CDR3 nucleotides read TGTGCCAGCAGTTCAGCGGGAGTTGGTACGCAGTATTTT. This codes for CASSSAGVGTQYF.

This clonotype turned up a few times. The chain combines TRBV20-1 with TRBJ2-7; D gene uncertain. In germline, CDR1 is DFQATT, CDR2 SNEGSKA (reference sequence). V was trimmed by 6 bases and J by 5 bases, leaving 11 bases between them. The CDR3 loop spans 11 amino acids. CDR3 in DNA: TGCAGTGCCCGAATAGAGGACGAGCAGTACTTC. This translates into CSARIEDEQYF.

Only a few counts were recorded for this clonotype. V usage is TRBV7-2 and J usage is TRBJ1-1, with TRBD1 as a possible D gene (6 bases). Per germline, CDR1 SGHTA and CDR2 FQGNSA. There are 15 residues in the CDR3. Trimming removed 5 bases from V and 4 bases from J, with 17 bases in between. The CDR3, as DNA: TGTGCCAGCAGCCCAATGGGGGCGATTGGCACTGAAGCTTTCTTT. Its translation: CASSPMGAIGTEAFF.

V usage is TRBV5-5 and J usage is TRBJ1-1; D remains unclear. Per germline, CDR1 SGHKS and CDR2 YYEKEE (reference sequence). Trimming stripped 1 base from V and 4 bases from J, with 17 bases between. The CDR3 runs 16 residues. The CDR3 nucleotides are TGTGCCAGCAGCTTGATTTTCGGTACTAGGGCCACTGAAGCTTTCTTT. Its protein is CASSLIFGTRATEAFF. The whole variable domain, remainder taken from reference TRBV5-5 and TRBJ1-1, is DAGVTQSPTHLIKTRGQQVTLRCSPISGHKSVSWYQQVLGQGPQFIFQYYEKEERGRGNFPDRFSARQFPNYSSELNVNALLLGDSALYLCASSLIFGTRATEAFFGQGTRLTVV.

CDR3 nucleotides: TGTGCCAGCAGCTTGGATCGTTGGGGAGTAGGTGGCTACACCTTC. Its protein product is CASSLDRWGVGGYTF. The V and J genes are TRBV5-6 and TRBJ1-2; D gene ambiguous. Germline lookup yields CDR1 SGHDT and CDR2 YYEEEE. The ends were cut back, 0 bases at V and 7 bases at J, with 16 bases in the middle. This CDR3 is built from 15 residues.

This clonotype has only a few counts. This sequence joins TRBV14 and TRBJ2-1; 10 bases are shared with TRBD1. V trimming: 0 bases; J trimming: 9 bases; junction bases outside the gene matches: 11. The CDR3 extends over 17 amino acids. CDR1 and CDR2 from the germline V gene are SGHDN and FVKESK. CDR3 coding DNA: TGTGCCAGCAGCCAAGATCCATGGGACAGGGGATTTCCTGAGCAGTTCTTC. It codes for CASSQDPWDRGFPEQFF.

The chain links TRBV7-2 to TRBJ2-3; no clear D. Per the germline V gene, CDR1 is SGHTA and CDR2 is FQGNSA. The CDR3 has 13 residues. V lost 4 bases and J 6 bases, leaving 11 bases between the germline ends. CDR3 residues: CASSSPARDTQYF. For the CDR3, the DNA is TGTGCCAGCAGCTCTCCAGCTCGCGATACGCAGTATTTT. Based on the CDR3 plus reference TRBV7-2 and TRBJ2-3, the full variable domain is GAGVSQSPSNKVTEKGKDVELRCDPISGHTALYWYRQSLGQGLEFLIYFQGNSAPDKSGLPSDRFSAERTGGSVSTLTIQRTQQEDSAVYLCASSSPARDTQYFGPGTRLTVL.

Worth noting for this clonotype: Its ends do not fully match the called genes, so a read error is possible. V usage is TRBV5-1 and J usage is TRBJ2-2; D call uncertain. CDR1 SGHRS and CDR2 YFSETQ come from the germline V gene. The CDR3 has 13 residues. The CDR3 loop is CATSTQNTGELFF. The CDR3, as DNA: TGCGCCACCAGCACGCAAAACACCGGGGAGCTGTTTTTT.

The rearrangement uses TRBV4-3 and TRBJ2-3; maybe TRBD1 (6 bases). From germline, CDR1 is LGHNA and CDR2 YSLEER. The ends were cut back, 3 bases at V and 4 bases at J, with 17 bases in the middle. This CDR3 comprises 16 residues. The CDR3 reads CASSHPQGMRPDTQYF. DNA for the CDR3: TGCGCCAGCAGCCACCCTCAGGGGATGCGGCCAGATACGCAGTATTTT.

This clonotype was found a few times. The chain uses TRBV3-1 and TRBJ2-7, with 7 bases that match TRBD1. CDR1 is LGHDT and CDR2 is YNNKEL in the germline V gene (reference sequence). Trimming at V came to 4 bases and at J to 3 bases, leaving 6 bases not matched to a gene. This CDR3 contains 14 residues. The chain's CDR3 is CASSPRDRNYEQYF. As DNA, the CDR3 is TGTGCCAGCAGCCCTCGGGACAGAAACTACGAGCAGTACTTC.

This chain links TRBV7-9 with TRBJ1-1, with a weak D call TRBD1 (6 bases). The V gene's germline CDR1 is SEHNR and CDR2 FQNEAQ (reference sequence). This CDR3 contains 14 residues. V lost 5 bases and J 0 bases, leaving 10 bases between the germline ends. CDR3 sequence reads: CASSHGTLNTEAFF. CDR3 in DNA: TGTGCCAGCAGCCATGGGACATTGAACACTGAAGCTTTCTTT.

The chain is built from TRBV9 and TRBJ2-7; TRBD2 aligns across 8 bases. Trimming took 0 bases from V and 2 from J; bases not matched to a gene: 4. Per the germline V gene, CDR1 is SGDLS and CDR2 is YYNGEE. CDR3 length equals 15 residues. The CDR3 spells CASSVGNGRAYEQYF. The CDR3 DNA reads TGTGCCAGCAGCGTAGGAAACGGGAGGGCCTACGAGCAGTACTTC. Complete variable domain (other parts from reference TRBV9 and TRBJ2-7): DSGVTQTPKHLITATGQRVTLRCSPRSGDLSVYWYQQSLDQGLQFLIQYYNGEERAKGNILERFSAQQFPDLHSELNLSSLELGDSALYFCASSVGNGRAYEQYFGPGTRLTVT.

The rearrangement links TRBV5-1 to TRBJ2-5; 8 bases fit TRBD2. The V segment lost 1 base and the J segment 4 bases; nucleotides outside the gene matches: 12. This CDR3 has 17 residues. CDR1 is SGHRS and CDR2 is YFSETQ in the germline V gene. CDR3 coding DNA: TGCGCCAGCAGCTTGTTAACTAGCGGAAATGGGGGAGAGACCCAGTACTTC. Translation gives CASSLLTSGNGGETQYF.

V usage is TRBV11-2 and J usage is TRBJ2-3, with D unclear. CDR1 SGHAT and CDR2 FQNNGV come from the germline V gene. V dropped 0 bases and J dropped 0 bases, with 19 bases sitting between them. This CDR3 contains 19 residues. This chain's CDR3 is CASSLDGLYIHSSTDTQYF. CDR3 coding DNA: TGTGCCAGCAGCTTAGATGGTCTTTATATCCATTCTAGCACAGATACGCAGTATTTT. The full variable domain, completed using reference TRBV11-2 and TRBJ2-3, is EAGVAQSPRYKIIEKRQSVAFWCNPISGHATLYWYQQILGQGPKLLIQFQNNGVVDDSQLPKDRFSAERLKGVDSTLKIQPAKLEDSAVYLCASSLDGLYIHSSTDTQYFGPGTRLTVL.

This clonotype was counted once. The chain is built from TRBV6-5 and TRBJ2-7, with 7 bases matching TRBD2. After removal of 0 bases from V and 0 bases from J, the junction contained 5 bases not matched to a gene. Germline V lookup: CDR1 MNHEY, CDR2 SVGAGI. This CDR3 has 16 amino acids. The CDR3, as DNA: TGTGCCAGCAGTTACTCGATCCCGGGAGGCTCCTACGAGCAGTACTTC. Translation: CASSYSIPGGSYEQYF.